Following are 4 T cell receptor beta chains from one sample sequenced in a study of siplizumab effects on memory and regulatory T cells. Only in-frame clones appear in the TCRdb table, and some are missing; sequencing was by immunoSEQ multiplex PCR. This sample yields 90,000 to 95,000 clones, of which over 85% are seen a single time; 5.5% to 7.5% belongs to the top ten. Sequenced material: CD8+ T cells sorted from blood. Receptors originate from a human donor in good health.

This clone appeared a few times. The CDR3 DNA follows: TGTGCCTGGAGCAGTAGCGGCTACGAGCAGTACTTC. Translation gives CAWSSSGYEQYF. The rearrangement uses TRBV30 and TRBJ2-7, with D perhaps matching TRBD2 (6 bases). V was cut by 3 bases and J by 3 bases, with 9 bases left in between. The CDR3 has 12 amino acids. In germline, CDR1 is GTSNPN, CDR2 SVGIG (reference sequence).

The CDR3 reads CASSLSGNRGYTF. As DNA, the CDR3 is TGTGCCAGCAGCTTGTCAGGGAATCGTGGCTACACCTTC. This sequence joins TRBV5-8 and TRBJ1-2; D possibly corresponds to TRBD1 (5 bases). CDR1 is SGHTS and CDR2 is YDEGEE in the germline V gene. The CDR3 loop spans 13 amino acids. Trimming shortened V by 1 base and J by 7 bases, and 11 bases separated the two germline ends.

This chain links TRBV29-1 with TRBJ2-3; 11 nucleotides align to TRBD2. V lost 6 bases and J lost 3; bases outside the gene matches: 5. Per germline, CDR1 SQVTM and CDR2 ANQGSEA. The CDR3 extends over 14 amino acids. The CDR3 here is CSVLTSGSTDTQYF. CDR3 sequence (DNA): TGCAGCGTCCTCACTAGCGGGAGTACAGATACGCAGTATTTT.

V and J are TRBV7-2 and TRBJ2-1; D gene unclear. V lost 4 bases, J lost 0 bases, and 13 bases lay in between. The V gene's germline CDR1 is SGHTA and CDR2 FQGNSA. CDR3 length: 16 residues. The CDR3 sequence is CASSSLFASSYNEQFF. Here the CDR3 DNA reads TGTGCCAGCAGCTCCCTCTTCGCCAGCTCCTACAATGAGCAGTTCTTC.